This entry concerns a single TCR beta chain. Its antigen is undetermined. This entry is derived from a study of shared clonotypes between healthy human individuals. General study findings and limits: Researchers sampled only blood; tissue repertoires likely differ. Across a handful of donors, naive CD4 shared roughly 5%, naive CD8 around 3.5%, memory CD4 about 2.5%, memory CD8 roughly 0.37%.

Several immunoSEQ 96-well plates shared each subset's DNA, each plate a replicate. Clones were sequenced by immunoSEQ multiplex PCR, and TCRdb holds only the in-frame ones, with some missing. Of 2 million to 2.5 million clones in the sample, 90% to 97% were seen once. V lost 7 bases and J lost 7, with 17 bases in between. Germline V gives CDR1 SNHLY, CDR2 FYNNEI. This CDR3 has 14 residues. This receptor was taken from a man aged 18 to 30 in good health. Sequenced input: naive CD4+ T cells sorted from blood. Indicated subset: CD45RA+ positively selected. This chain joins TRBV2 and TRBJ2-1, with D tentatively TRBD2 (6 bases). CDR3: CASKEASEGNEQFF. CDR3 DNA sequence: TGTGCCAGCAAGGAGGCTAGCGAGGGGAATGAGCAGTTCTTC.